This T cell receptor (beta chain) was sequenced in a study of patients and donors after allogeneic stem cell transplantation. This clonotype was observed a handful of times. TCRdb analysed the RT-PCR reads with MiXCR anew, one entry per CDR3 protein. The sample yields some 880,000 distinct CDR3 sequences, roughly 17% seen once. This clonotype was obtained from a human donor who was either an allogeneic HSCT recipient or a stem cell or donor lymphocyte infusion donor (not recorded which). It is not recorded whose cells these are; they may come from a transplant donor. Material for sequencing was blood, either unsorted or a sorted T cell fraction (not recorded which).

CDR3 DNA sequence: TGTGCCTGGACCCGGGACAGGGTCCCTGGAGGTGAGCAGTTCTTC. It codes for CAWTRDRVPGGEQFF. The chain joins TRBV30 to TRBJ2-1; the match to TRBD1 covers 9 bases. CDR1 and CDR2 (germline): GTSNPN, SVGIG (reference sequence). The CDR3 is 15 amino acids. The junction had 13 bases not matched to a gene; V was cut back by 4 bases and J by 9 bases.